The 5 T cell receptor beta chains given below trace back to one sample, sequenced in a study of T cell responses to AZD1222 COVID-19 vaccine. Sequenced by immunoSEQ multiplex PCR; TCRdb stores in-frame clones only, minus some. This repertoire shows about 170,000 clones, 80% to 95% found once; its top ten account for around 1.6%. The sample was peripheral blood, taken on day 0 of AZD1222 vaccination. The origin of the receptors is an adult in good health.

This rearrangement joins TRBV10-3 to TRBJ1-4; TRBD1 agrees at 10 bases. CDR1 and CDR2 from the germline V gene are ENHRY and SYGVKD. This CDR3 spans 15 amino acids. V dropped 3 bases and J dropped 12; count of bases not matched to a gene: 10. Written as DNA, the CDR3 is TGTGCCATCAGTGACCCGGGACAGGGGAGACAGGAACTGTTTTTT. Translating gives CAISDPGQGRQELFF.

This clone was detected only once. The chain carries TRBV5-1 and TRBJ2-7; 9 bases are a match to TRBD2. Germline V gene data show CDR1 as SGHRS and CDR2 as YFSETQ. The CDR3 is 15 residues long. The ends lost 2 bases at V and 3 bases at J; junction bases unmatched: 6. The CDR3 reads CASSFGAGGFYEQYF. The CDR3 coding sequence is TGCGCCAGCAGCTTTGGAGCGGGGGGCTTCTACGAGCAGTACTTC.

This chain joins TRBV7-2 and TRBJ1-5; D uncertain. Germline-derived CDR1 and CDR2 are SGHTA and FQGNSA. The CDR3 is 15 residues long. V was shortened by 7 bases and J by 4 bases, with 17 bases between the two germline ends. CDR3 protein: CASTTDGHRNQPQHF. For the CDR3, the DNA is TGTGCCAGCACAACGGACGGTCATAGGAATCAGCCCCAGCATTTT.

The chain recombines TRBV5-1 with TRBJ1-1; D gene ambiguous. Trimming removed 2 bases at V and 1 base at J, with 15 bases between. This CDR3 region has 16 residues. Germline V lookup: CDR1 SGHRS, CDR2 YFSETQ. This CDR3 reads CASSFRSGPRNTEAFF. The CDR3, as DNA: TGCGCCAGCAGCTTCCGGTCCGGGCCCAGGAACACTGAAGCTTTCTTT.

This rearrangement joins TRBV29-1 to TRBJ2-1; D gene unclear. The CDR3 has 14 residues. The ends were cut back, 1 base at V and 10 bases at J, with 17 bases in the middle. Germline V gene sequence: CDR1 SQVTM, CDR2 ANQGSEA. The CDR3 region is CSVEVGMGWREQFF. The CDR3 bases are TGCAGCGTTGAAGTTGGAATGGGCTGGCGGGAGCAGTTCTTC.